This TCR beta chain stems from a study of beta chain features in type 1 diabetes. Study results and limitations: Researchers report that Type 1 diabetes patients had moderately but significantly shorter TCRB CDR3s across all four CD4+ subsets.

The CDR3 extends over 15 amino acids. V shed 4 bases and J 5 bases; nucleotides not matched to a gene: 8. Germline V gene data show CDR1 as SGHNT and CDR2 as YYREEE (reference sequence). Note on this clone: As yet, its antigen is unknown.

Reverse transcribing all isolated RNA meant expressed TCRB transcripts were sequenced. Some clones are missing from TCRdb's copy, which holds only in-frame ones; the method was immunoSEQ multiplex PCR. The profile shows under 400,000 clones, 10% to 15% of them singletons. A sort by CD45RO/CCR7/CD25/CD127/CD95/CD27 yielded CD4+ naive, central memory, regulatory and stem cell-like memory cells. Sequencing was performed on naive CD4+ T cells from blood. This chain uses TRBV5-4 with TRBJ2-5; 10 nucleotides align to TRBD1. This receptor was obtained from a woman aged 18-29 years with type 1 diabetes. The CDR3, as DNA: TGTGCCAGCAGCACCGACAGGGGGCTAGATGAGACCCAGTACTTC. This gives the protein CASSTDRGLDETQYF. Drawing the rest from reference TRBV5-4 and TRBJ2-5, the complete variable domain is ETGVTQSPTHLIKTRGQQVTLRCSSQSGHNTVSWYQQALGQGPQFIFQYYREEENGRGNFPPRFSGLQFPNYSSELNVNALELDDSALYLCASSTDRGLDETQYFGPGTRLLVL.